The 15 T cell receptor beta chains below were found in one sample sequenced in a study of blood T cells in healthy people across ages. Primers used in a second PCR of roughly 6 to 11 cycles were a sample-barcoded 5' primer and a J-beta primer mix. TCRdb used MiXCR to reprocess the 5' RACE reads, holding one entry per CDR3 protein. The data hold about 930,000 distinct CDR3 sequences, with just under 30% observed a single time. The same data also went into a second study, on T cells of mothers and their children.

The sequenced material came from blood. The receptors originated from a woman in her forties in good health.

The V gene is TRBV5-1, the J gene TRBJ2-7; no definite D call. V shed 4 bases and J shed 2 bases, with 10 bases lying between them. Germline-derived CDR1 and CDR2 are SGHRS and YFSETQ. The CDR3 is made up of 13 amino acids. The CDR3 DNA follows: TGCGCCAGCAGCCTTGGAATGCCCTACGAGCAGTACTTC. Its protein product is CASSLGMPYEQYF. Using reference TRBV5-1 and TRBJ2-7 for the parts outside the CDR3, the full variable domain is KAGVTQTPRYLIKTRGQQVTLSCSPISGHRSVSWYQQTPGQGLQFLFEYFSETQRNKGNFPGRFSGRQFSNSRSEMNVSTLELGDSALYLCASSLGMPYEQYFGPGTRLTVT.

Turning to this clonotype: The junction does not match germline at one end; this may be a read error. The chain couples TRBV7-9 to TRBJ2-1; D unclear. Germline loops: CDR1 SEHNR, CDR2 FQNEAQ (reference sequence). The CDR3 consists of 14 residues. The CDR3: CASSLGHSYNKQFF. The CDR3 DNA reads TGTGCCAGCAGCTTAGGTCACAGCTACAATAAGCAGTTCTTC.

This clonotype was seen a single time. The gene calls are TRBV28 and TRBJ2-5; no firm D call. The CDR3 is made up of 13 amino acids. The germline V gene has CDR1 MDHEN and CDR2 SYDVKM. Deletions cut 6 bases from V and 6 bases from J, with 14 bases between. The CDR3 bases are TGTGCCAGCAGCCAATCAGAAGCGAAGACCCAGTACTTC. Its protein product is CASSQSEAKTQYF.

The chain uses TRBV4-3 and TRBJ1-4; 8 nucleotides align to TRBD1. The CDR3 loop spans 16 amino acids. V shed 3 bases, J shed 5 bases, and the junction held 8 bases outside the gene matches. The germline V gene encodes CDR1 LGHNA and CDR2 YSLEER. This CDR3 is CASSHTTGTGNEKLFF. DNA for the CDR3: TGCGCCAGCAGCCACACTACCGGGACAGGAAATGAAAAACTGTTTTTT.

As to this clonotype: A read error may account for a junction end that differs from germline. The chain recombines TRBV3-1 with TRBJ1-4; D remains ambiguous. The CDR3 sequence is 13 residues long. From germline, CDR1 is LGHDT and CDR2 YNNKEL (reference sequence). The CDR3 reads CASSQPPWEKRFF. Here the CDR3 DNA reads TGTGCCAGCAGCCAACCACCTTGGGAAAAACGGTTTTTT.

About this clonotype itself: An end of the junction differs from the germline gene, which may be a read error. The rearrangement joins TRBV7-3 to TRBJ2-3; 9 nucleotides match TRBD1. CDR1 and CDR2 from the germline V gene are SGHTA and FQGTGA. The CDR3 contains 16 residues. The DNA for the CDR3 is TGTACCAGCAGCCCGGGACAGGGACTATCCACAGATACGCGGTATTTT. As protein: CTSSPGQGLSTDTRYF.

At least ten counts were recorded for this clonotype. The chain joins TRBV6-4 to TRBJ2-4; tentative D call: TRBD1 (6 bases). Trimming cost V 8 bases and J 13 bases, with 21 bases left between them. There are 13 residues in the CDR3. Germline-derived CDR1 and CDR2 are MRHNA and SNTAGT. The CDR3 coding sequence is TGTGCCAGCTCCCGGGACATTATACGAGGGCAGTACTTC. It yields the protein CASSRDIIRGQYF.

The sample holds a few counts of this clonotype. This sequence joins TRBV4-3 and TRBJ1-5; D call uncertain. V dropped 2 bases and J dropped 5 bases, with 10 bases sitting between them. The CDR3 length is 14 residues. Per germline, CDR1 LGHNA and CDR2 YSLEER. The CDR3 spells CASSQKWPDQPQHF. The CDR3, as DNA: TGCGCCAGCAGCCAAAAGTGGCCAGATCAGCCCCAGCATTTT.

The V gene is TRBV30, the J gene TRBJ1-2; perhaps TRBD1 as D (6 bases). Germline CDR1 reads GTSNPN; CDR2 reads SVGIG (reference sequence). V lost 3 bases and J 8 bases, leaving 16 bases between the germline ends. The CDR3 loop spans 13 amino acids. The CDR3 loop reads CAWSGGGGRGYTF. The CDR3 nucleotides read TGTGCCTGGAGCGGAGGAGGGGGAAGGGGCTACACCTTC.

The sample holds many counts of this clonotype. This chain links TRBV4-1 with TRBJ1-2; 10 positions agree with TRBD1. J was trimmed by 3 bases and V by 1 base; bases with no gene match: 5. Per the germline V gene, CDR1 is MGHRA and CDR2 is YSYEKL. The CDR3 contains 16 residues. CDR3 coding DNA: TGCGCCAGCAGCCAAGTTATGACAGGGGGCGACTATGGCTACACCTTC. This sequence encodes CASSQVMTGGDYGYTF.

This clonotype occurred a few times. The chain employs TRBV20-1 and TRBJ1-5; TRBD1 matches at 8 bases. Unmatched junction bases numbered 9, after V lost 4 bases and J lost 7 bases. The CDR3 extends over 14 amino acids. Looked up from germline, CDR1 is DFQATT and CDR2 is SNEGSKA (reference sequence). The CDR3 nucleotides read TGCAGTGCTACCCCGGGACAGGAAGGACAGCCCCAGCATTTT. It translates to CSATPGQEGQPQHF.

Concerning this clonotype itself: A much larger clone differs from this one at a single base, so this may be a read error. The rearrangement links TRBV6-6 to TRBJ2-4, with TRBD1 identical over 9 bases. The DNA end is a closer match to TRBJ2-7, so the J assignment may be wrong. This CDR3 is 14 amino acids long. The V gene's germline CDR1 is MNHNY and CDR2 SVGAGI (reference sequence). DNA for the CDR3: TGTGTCAGCAGGGGACAGGGCCGTACCTACGAGCAGTACTTC. This translates into CVSRGQGRTYEQYF.

This clonotype was recorded a few times. This rearrangement joins TRBV4-2 to TRBJ2-3; D perhaps matches TRBD2 (6 bases). Trimming took 4 bases from V and 0 from J, leaving 17 bases between them. The germline V gene encodes CDR1 LGHNA and CDR2 YNFKEQ. The CDR3 totals 17 residues. The CDR3 loop reads CASSRGDGGTSTDTQYF. DNA for the CDR3: TGTGCCAGCAGCCGAGGAGACGGGGGAACTAGCACAGATACGCAGTATTTT.

The table lists this clonotype with many counts. The rearrangement links TRBV20-1 to TRBJ1-2; weak D call: TRBD1 (6 bases). Per the germline V gene, CDR1 is DFQATT and CDR2 is SNEGSKA (reference sequence). CDR3 size: 12 residues. The V end lost 6 bases, the J end lost 6 bases, and 14 bases lay between the germline ends. Written as DNA, the CDR3 is TGCAGTGCGGTACAGGGAGGGGATGGCTACACCTTC. This encodes CSAVQGGDGYTF.

Concerning this clonotype: A much more abundant neighbour one base away suggests this may be a read error. V gene TRBV6-2 or TRBV6-3 combines with J gene TRBJ2-1; TRBD2 is a possible D gene (6 bases). Germline lookup yields CDR1 MNHEY and CDR2 SVGEGT. The CDR3 spans 17 residues. Trimming stripped 0 bases from V and 13 bases from J, with 25 bases between. CDR3 region: CASSYSLTGLPQETQFF. The DNA for the CDR3 is TGTGCCAGCAGTTACTCGTTGACGGGACTCCCCCAAGAGACCCAGTTCTTC.